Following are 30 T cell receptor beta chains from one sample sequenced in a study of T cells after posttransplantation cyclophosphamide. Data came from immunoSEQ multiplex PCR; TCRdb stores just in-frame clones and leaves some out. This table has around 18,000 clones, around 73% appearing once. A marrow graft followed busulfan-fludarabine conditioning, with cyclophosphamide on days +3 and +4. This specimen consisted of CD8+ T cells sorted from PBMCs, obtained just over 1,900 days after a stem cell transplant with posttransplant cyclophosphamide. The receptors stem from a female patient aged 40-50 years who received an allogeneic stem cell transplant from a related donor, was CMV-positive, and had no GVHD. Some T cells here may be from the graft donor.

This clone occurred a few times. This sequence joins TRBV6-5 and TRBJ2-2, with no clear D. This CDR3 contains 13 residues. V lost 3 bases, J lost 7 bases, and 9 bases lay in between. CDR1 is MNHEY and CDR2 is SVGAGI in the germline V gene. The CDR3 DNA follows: TGTGCCAGCAGTTATACAGACGGCGGGGAGCTGTTTTTT. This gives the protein CASSYTDGGELFF.

In nucleotides, the CDR3 is TGCGCCAGCAGCCAAGGACAGGGCTCAGATACGCAGTATTTT. It codes for CASSQGQGSDTQYF. The V gene is TRBV4-3, the J gene TRBJ2-3; the match to TRBD1 covers 7 bases. Germline loops: CDR1 LGHNA, CDR2 YSLEER. V shed 1 base, J shed 4 bases, and the junction held 2 bases outside the gene matches. The CDR3 has 14 amino acids.

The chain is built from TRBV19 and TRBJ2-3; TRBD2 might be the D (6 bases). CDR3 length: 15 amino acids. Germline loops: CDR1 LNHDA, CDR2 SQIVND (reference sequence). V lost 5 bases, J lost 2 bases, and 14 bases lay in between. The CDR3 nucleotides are TGTGCCAGTAGTCTCGTAGCGGCCCCCACAGATACGCAGTATTTT. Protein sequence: CASSLVAAPTDTQYF.

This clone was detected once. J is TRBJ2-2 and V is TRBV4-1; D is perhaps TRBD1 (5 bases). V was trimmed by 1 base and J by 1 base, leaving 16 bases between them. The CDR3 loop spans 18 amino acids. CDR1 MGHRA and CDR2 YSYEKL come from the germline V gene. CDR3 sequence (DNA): TGCGCCAGCAGCCAAGCAGGGTTCCCGAACGAGAACACCGGGGAGCTGTTTTTT. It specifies CASSQAGFPNENTGELFF.

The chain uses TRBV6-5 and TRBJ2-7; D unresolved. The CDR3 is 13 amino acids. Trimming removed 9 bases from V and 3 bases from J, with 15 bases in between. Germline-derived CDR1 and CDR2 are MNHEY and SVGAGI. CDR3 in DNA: TGTGCCAGTCGCCCCGGCACTATCTACGAGCAGTACTTC. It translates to CASRPGTIYEQYF.

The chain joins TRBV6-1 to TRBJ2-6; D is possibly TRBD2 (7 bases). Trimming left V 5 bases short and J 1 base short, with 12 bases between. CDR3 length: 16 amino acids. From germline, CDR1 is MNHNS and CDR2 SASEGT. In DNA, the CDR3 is TGTGCCAGCAGTAAAGGGGGGGGTTCTGGGGCCAACGTCCTGACTTTC. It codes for CASSKGGGSGANVLTF.

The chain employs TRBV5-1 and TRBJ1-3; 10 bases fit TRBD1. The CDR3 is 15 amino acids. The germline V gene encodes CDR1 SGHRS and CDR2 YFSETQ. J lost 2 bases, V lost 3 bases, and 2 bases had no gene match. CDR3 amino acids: CASSSTGGPGNTIYF. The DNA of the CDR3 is TGCGCCAGCAGCTCGACAGGGGGCCCTGGAAACACCATATATTTT.

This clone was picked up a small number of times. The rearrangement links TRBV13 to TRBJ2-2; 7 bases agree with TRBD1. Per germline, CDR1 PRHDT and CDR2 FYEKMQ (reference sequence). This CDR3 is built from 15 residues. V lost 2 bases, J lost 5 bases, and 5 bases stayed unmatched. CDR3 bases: TGTGCCAGCAGCTTATACAGGGGAAGGACCGGGGAGCTGTTTTTT. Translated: CASSLYRGRTGELFF.

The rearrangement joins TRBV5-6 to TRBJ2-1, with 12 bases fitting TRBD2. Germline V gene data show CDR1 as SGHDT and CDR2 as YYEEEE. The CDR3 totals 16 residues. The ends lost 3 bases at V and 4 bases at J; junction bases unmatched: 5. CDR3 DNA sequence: TGTGCCAGCAGCTCGGGACTAGCGGGTATATACAATGAGCAGTTCTTC. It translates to CASSSGLAGIYNEQFF. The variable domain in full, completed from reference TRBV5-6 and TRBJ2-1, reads DAGVTQSPTHLIKTRGQQVTLRCSPKSGHDTVSWYQQALGQGPQFIFQYYEEEERQRGNFPDRFSGHQFPNYSSELNVNALLLGDSALYLCASSSGLAGIYNEQFFGPGTRLTVL.

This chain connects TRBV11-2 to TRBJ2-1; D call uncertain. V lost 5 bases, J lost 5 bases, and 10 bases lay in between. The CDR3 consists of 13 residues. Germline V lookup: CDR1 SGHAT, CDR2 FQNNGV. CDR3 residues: CASSKEVHNEQFF. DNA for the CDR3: TGTGCCAGCAGCAAAGAGGTCCACAATGAGCAGTTCTTC.

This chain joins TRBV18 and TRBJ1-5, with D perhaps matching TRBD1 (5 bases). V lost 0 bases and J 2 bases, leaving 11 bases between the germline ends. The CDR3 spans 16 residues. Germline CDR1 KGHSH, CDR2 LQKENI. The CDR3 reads CASSPPRERGNQPQHF. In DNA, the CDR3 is TGTGCCAGCTCACCACCCAGGGAGCGGGGCAATCAGCCCCAGCATTTT. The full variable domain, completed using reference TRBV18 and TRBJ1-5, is NAGVMQNPRHLVRRRGQEARLRCSPMKGHSHVYWYRQLPEEGLKFMVYLQKENIIDESGMPKERFSAEFPKEGPSILRIQQVVRGDSAAYFCASSPPRERGNQPQHFGDGTRLSIL.

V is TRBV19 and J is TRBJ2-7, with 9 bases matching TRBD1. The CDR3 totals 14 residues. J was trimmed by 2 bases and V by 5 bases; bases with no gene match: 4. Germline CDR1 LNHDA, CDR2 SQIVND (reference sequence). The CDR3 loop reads CASSSGTGTYEQYF. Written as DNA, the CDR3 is TGTGCCAGTAGTTCCGGGACAGGGACCTACGAGCAGTACTTC.

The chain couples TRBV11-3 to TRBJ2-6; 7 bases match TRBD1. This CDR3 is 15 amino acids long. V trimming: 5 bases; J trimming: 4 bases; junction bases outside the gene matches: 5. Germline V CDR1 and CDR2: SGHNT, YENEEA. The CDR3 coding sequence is TGTGCCAGCAGCCAGACAGGGCCCGGGGCCAACGTCCTGACTTTC. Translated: CASSQTGPGANVLTF.

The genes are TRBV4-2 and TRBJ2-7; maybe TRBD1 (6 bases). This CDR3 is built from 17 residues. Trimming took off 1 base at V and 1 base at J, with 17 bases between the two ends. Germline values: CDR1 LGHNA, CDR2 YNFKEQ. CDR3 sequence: CASSQGQVERRSYEQYF. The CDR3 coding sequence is TGTGCCAGCAGCCAAGGACAGGTGGAAAGAAGGTCCTACGAGCAGTACTTC.

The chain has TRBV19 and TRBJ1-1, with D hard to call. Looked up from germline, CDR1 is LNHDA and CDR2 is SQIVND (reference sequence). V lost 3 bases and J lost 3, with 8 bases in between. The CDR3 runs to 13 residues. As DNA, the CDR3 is TGTGCCAGTAGTATCACTGAGTACACTGAAGCTTTCTTT. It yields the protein CASSITEYTEAFF.

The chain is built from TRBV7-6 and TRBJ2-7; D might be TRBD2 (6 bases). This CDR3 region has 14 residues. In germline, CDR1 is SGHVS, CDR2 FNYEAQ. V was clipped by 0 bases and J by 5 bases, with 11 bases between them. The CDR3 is CASSLALEGHEQYF. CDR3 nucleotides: TGTGCCAGCAGCTTAGCGTTGGAGGGCCACGAGCAGTACTTC. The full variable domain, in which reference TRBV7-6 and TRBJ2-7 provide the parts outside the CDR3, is GAGVSQSPRYKVTKRGQDVALRCDPISGHVSLYWYRQALGQGPEFLTYFNYEAQQDKSGLPNDRFSAERPEGSISTLTIQRTEQRDSAMYRCASSLALEGHEQYFGPGTRLTVT.

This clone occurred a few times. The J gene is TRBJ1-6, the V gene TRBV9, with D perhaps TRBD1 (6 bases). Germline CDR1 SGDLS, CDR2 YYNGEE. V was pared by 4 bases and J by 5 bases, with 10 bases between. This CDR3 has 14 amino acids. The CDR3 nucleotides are TGTGCCAGCAGCAGGGACAACGATAATTCACCCCTCCACTTT. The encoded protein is CASSRDNDNSPLHF. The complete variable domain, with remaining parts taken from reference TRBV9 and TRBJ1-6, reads DSGVTQTPKHLITATGQRVTLRCSPRSGDLSVYWYQQSLDQGLQFLIQYYNGEERAKGNILERFSAQQFPDLHSELNLSSLELGDSALYFCASSRDNDNSPLHFGNGTRLTVT.

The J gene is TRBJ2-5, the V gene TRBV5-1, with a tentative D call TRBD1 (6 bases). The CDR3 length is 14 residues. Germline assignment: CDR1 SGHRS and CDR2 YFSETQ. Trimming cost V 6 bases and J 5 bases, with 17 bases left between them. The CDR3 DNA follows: TGCGCCAGCACGGAAGGGGGTATGGGGGAGACCCAGTACTTC. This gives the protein CASTEGGMGETQYF.

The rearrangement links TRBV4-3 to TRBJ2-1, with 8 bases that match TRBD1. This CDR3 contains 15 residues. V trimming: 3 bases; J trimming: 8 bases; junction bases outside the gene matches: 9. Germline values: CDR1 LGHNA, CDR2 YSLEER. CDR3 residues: CASSHDGQGSDEQFF. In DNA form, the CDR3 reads TGCGCCAGCAGCCATGACGGACAGGGTTCCGATGAGCAGTTCTTC.

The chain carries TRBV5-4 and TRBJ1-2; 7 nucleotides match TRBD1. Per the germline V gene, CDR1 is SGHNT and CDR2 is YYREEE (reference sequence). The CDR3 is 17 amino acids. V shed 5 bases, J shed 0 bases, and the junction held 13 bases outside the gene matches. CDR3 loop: CASSFQEGARTNYGYTF. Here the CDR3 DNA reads TGTGCCAGCAGTTTTCAGGAGGGGGCGCGGACTAACTATGGCTACACCTTC.

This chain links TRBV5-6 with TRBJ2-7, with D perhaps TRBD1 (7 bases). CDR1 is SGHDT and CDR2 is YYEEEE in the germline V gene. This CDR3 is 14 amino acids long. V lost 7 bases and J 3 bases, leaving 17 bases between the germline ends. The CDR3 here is CASRRQGGFYEQYF. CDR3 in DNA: TGTGCCAGCCGAAGACAGGGAGGCTTCTACGAGCAGTACTTC. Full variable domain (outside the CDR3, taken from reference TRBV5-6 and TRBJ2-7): DAGVTQSPTHLIKTRGQQVTLRCSPKSGHDTVSWYQQALGQGPQFIFQYYEEEERQRGNFPDRFSGHQFPNYSSELNVNALLLGDSALYLCASRRQGGFYEQYFGPGTRLTVT.

CDR3 amino acids: CASSPDLYSGYEQYF. The CDR3 DNA is TGTGCCAGCAGCCCCGATCTTTACTCAGGGTACGAGCAGTACTTC. The V call is TRBV7-9, the J call TRBJ2-7; the D gene is possibly TRBD1 (5 bases). The V end lost 5 bases, the J end lost 4 bases, and 18 bases lay between the germline ends. The CDR3 has 15 amino acids. Germline V gene sequence: CDR1 SEHNR, CDR2 FQNEAQ (reference sequence).

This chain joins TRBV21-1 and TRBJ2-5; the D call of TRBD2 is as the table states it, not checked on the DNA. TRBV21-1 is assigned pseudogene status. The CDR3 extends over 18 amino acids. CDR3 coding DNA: TGTGCCAGCAGCAATATACCTAGTCTTCTGAAGAAGCGGGAGACCCAGTACTTC. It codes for CASSNIPSLLKKRETQYF.

Written as DNA, the CDR3 is TGTGCCACCAGCAGAACCCAAGACAGCCACGAGCAGTACTTC. This codes for CATSRTQDSHEQYF. The V call is TRBV15, the J call TRBJ2-7, with a weak D call TRBD1 (5 bases). Looked up from germline, CDR1 is LNHNV and CDR2 is YYDKDF (reference sequence). The V end lost 2 bases, the J end lost 5 bases, and 13 bases lay between the germline ends. The CDR3 is 14 amino acids.

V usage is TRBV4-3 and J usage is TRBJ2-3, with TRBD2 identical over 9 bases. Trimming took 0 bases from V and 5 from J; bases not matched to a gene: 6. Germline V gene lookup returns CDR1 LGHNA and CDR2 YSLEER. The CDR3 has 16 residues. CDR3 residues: CASSQDGAGGIDTQYF. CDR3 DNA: TGCGCCAGCAGCCAAGATGGGGCGGGGGGGATAGATACGCAGTATTTT.

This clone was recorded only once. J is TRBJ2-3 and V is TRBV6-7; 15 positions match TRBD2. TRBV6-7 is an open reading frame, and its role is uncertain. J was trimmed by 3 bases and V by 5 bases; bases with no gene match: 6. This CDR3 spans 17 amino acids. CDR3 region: CASSPGLAGGPTDTQYF. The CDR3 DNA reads TGTGCCAGCAGTCCCGGACTAGCGGGGGGGCCTACAGATACGCAGTATTTT.

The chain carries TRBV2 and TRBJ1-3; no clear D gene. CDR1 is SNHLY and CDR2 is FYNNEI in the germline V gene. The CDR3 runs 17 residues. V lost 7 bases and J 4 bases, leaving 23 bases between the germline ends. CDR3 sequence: CASTLAPTAGSGNTIYF. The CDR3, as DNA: TGTGCCAGCACCCTTGCCCCAACCGCGGGCTCCGGAAACACCATATATTTT.

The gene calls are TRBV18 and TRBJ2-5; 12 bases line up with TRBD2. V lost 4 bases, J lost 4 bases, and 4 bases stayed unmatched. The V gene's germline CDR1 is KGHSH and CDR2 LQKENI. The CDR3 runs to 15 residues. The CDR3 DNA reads TGTGCCAGCTCACTACTAGCGGGGGGAGGAGAGACCCAGTACTTC. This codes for CASSLLAGGGETQYF.

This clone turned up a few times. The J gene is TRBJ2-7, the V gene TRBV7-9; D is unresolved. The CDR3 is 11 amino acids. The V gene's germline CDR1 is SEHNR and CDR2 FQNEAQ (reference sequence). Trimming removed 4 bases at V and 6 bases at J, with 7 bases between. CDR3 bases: TGTGCCAGCAGCTACACGGGCGAGCAGTACTTC. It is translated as CASSYTGEQYF.

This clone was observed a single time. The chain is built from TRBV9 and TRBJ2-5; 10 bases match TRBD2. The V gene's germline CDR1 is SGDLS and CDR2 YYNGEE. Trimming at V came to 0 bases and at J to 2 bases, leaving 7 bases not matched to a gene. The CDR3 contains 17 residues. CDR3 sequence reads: CASSVAETSGEQETQYF. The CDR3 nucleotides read TGTGCCAGCAGCGTAGCTGAAACTAGCGGGGAACAAGAGACCCAGTACTTC.